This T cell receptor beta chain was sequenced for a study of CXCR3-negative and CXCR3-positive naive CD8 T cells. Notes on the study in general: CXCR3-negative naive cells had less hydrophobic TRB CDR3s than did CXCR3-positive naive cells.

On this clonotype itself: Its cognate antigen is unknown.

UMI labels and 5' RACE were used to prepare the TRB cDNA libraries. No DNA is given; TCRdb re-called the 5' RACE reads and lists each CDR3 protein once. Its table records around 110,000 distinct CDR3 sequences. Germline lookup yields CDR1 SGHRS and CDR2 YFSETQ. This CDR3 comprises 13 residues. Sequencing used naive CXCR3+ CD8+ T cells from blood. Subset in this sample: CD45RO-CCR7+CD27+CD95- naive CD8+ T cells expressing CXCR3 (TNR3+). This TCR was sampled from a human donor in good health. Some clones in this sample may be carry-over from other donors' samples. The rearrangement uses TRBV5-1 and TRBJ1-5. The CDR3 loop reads CASSMGSNQPQHF.